This T cell receptor (beta chain) was recorded in a study of blood T cell repertoires in COVID-19. The V segment lost 3 bases and the J segment 8 bases; nucleotides outside the gene matches: 5. This CDR3 comprises 14 residues. Germline CDR1 MDHEN, CDR2 SYDVKM. The data were produced by immunoSEQ multiplex PCR, yet TCRdb's version contains in-frame clones alone and is incomplete. The data contain 88,000 or so clones, 85% to 90% of them singletons. The source material was PBMCs or T cells enriched from blood (not recorded which). This TCR was recovered from a woman between 50 and 59 years old with acute COVID-19. The V call is TRBV28, the J call TRBJ1-4; 8 nucleotides match TRBD1. In DNA form, the CDR3 reads TGTGCCAGCAGTTTGGGGCAGGGGGCGGAAAAACTGTTTTTT. Its protein is CASSLGQGAEKLFF.